One TCR beta chain is described in this entry. This sample is drawn from a study of blood T cell repertoires in COVID-19. J gave up 11 bases and V 5 bases, and 4 bases lay outside the gene matches. This CDR3 spans 11 amino acids. Germline V gene sequence: CDR1 MNHEY, CDR2 SVGEGT. The protocol was immunoSEQ multiplex PCR, while the TCRdb copy is restricted to in-frame clones and leaves out a portion. The sample has about 150,000 clones, about 85% seen once. V usage is TRBV6-2 or TRBV6-3 and J usage is TRBJ1-1; TRBD1 agrees at 8 bases. The sequenced material came from peripheral blood. The source of this sequence is an elderly man with COVID-19, enrolled during active disease. CDR3 region: CASSRQGAAFF. The CDR3 DNA sequence: TGTGCCAGCAGTCGTCAGGGGGCGGCTTTCTTT.